This paragraph covers one TCR beta chain sequence. The assay was immunoSEQ multiplex PCR, and TCRdb's table has in-frame clones only and misses some. The table lists about 610,000 clones, less than 98% of them singletons. The data stem from a study of shared clonotypes between healthy human individuals. Study context: Per donor, three plates held CD4 naive cells, three held CD4 memory, two held CD8 naive and one held CD8 memory.

Germline V CDR1 and CDR2: PRHDT, FYEKMQ (reference sequence). V was pared by 5 bases and J by 6 bases, with 7 bases of the junction left unmatched. This CDR3 spans 14 amino acids. V usage is TRBV13 and J usage is TRBJ1-1, with TRBD1 identical over 9 bases. Sequencing was performed on naive CD4+ T cells sorted from blood. The sample's subset: CD45RA+ positively selected. The receptor comes from a woman aged 30 to 39 in good health. In nucleotides, the CDR3 is TGTGCCAGCAGCCTCGGGACAGGGAGGGCTGAAGCTTTCTTT. Protein sequence: CASSLGTGRAEAFF. The variable domain in full, with the rest retrieved from reference TRBV13 and TRBJ1-1, is AAGVIQSPRHLIKEKRETATLKCYPIPRHDTVYWYQQGPGQDPQFLISFYEKMQSDKGSIPDRFSAQQFSDYHSELNMSSLELGDSALYFCASSLGTGRAEAFFGQGTRLTVV.